Presented here are 6 T cell receptor beta chains from one specimen sequenced in a study of blood T cell repertoires in COVID-19. Sequenced by immunoSEQ multiplex PCR; TCRdb stores in-frame clones only, minus some. The sample yields some 300,000 clones, nearly 90% seen once. Material for sequencing was PBMCs or T cells enriched from blood (not recorded which). All receptors come from a woman between 25 and 40 years old who had recovered from COVID-19.

This clone came up a few times. The chain uses TRBV29-1 and TRBJ2-2, with 10 bases lining up with TRBD1. This CDR3 spans 14 amino acids. V was pared by 7 bases and J by 3 bases, with 5 bases of the junction left unmatched. Germline CDR1 and CDR2: SQVTM and ANQGSEA. CDR3 DNA sequence: TGCAGCGGAGCGGGACAGGGGCACACCGGGGAGCTGTTTTTT. It translates to CSGAGQGHTGELFF.

This chain joins TRBV2 and TRBJ1-5; D not resolved. Germline CDR1 and CDR2: SNHLY and FYNNEI. The V and J ends lost 4 bases and 4 bases respectively, with 5 bases between them. The CDR3 is 12 amino acids. CDR3 residues: CASSARNQPQHF. CDR3 bases: TGTGCCAGCAGTGCTAGAAATCAGCCCCAGCATTTT.

The chain carries TRBV7-9 and TRBJ2-2, with 11 bases matching TRBD1. This CDR3 has 16 amino acids. The V gene end was trimmed by 5 bases and the J gene end by 7 bases; junction bases not matched to a gene: 9. Germline V CDR1 and CDR2: SEHNR, FQNEAQ (reference sequence). CDR3 region: CASSDYGTGGSGELFF. CDR3 DNA: TGTGCCAGCAGCGATTACGGGACAGGGGGGAGCGGGGAGCTGTTTTTT. The variable domain in full, with the rest retrieved from reference TRBV7-9 and TRBJ2-2, is DTGVSQNPRHKITKRGQNVTFRCDPISEHNRLYWYRQTLGQGPEFLTYFQNEAQLEKSRLLSDRFSAERPKGSFSTLEIQRTEQGDSAMYLCASSDYGTGGSGELFFGEGSRLTVL.

In its sample, this clone was seen once. This chain links TRBV24-1 with TRBJ2-1; 13 bases align to TRBD2. Unmatched junction bases numbered 4, after V lost 4 bases and J lost 8 bases. This CDR3 is built from 15 residues. CDR1 KGHDR and CDR2 SFDVKD come from the germline V gene. In nucleotides, the CDR3 is TGTGCCACCAGTGAACTAGCGGGAGGGCCCGATGAGCAGTTCTTC. Translation: CATSELAGGPDEQFF.

The rearrangement links TRBV12-3 or TRBV12-4 to TRBJ1-2; 7 bases fit TRBD1. The CDR3 is 13 amino acids. As DNA, the CDR3 is TGTGCGTGTTCTGGGACAGCGATTCGCGGCTACACCTTC. This sequence encodes CACSGTAIRGYTF.

The J gene is TRBJ2-5, the V gene TRBV6-5, with 12 bases that match TRBD2. The ends lost 4 bases at V and 2 bases at J; junction bases unmatched: 5. CDR1 and CDR2 from the germline V gene are MNHEY and SVGAGI. The CDR3 length is 16 residues. DNA for the CDR3: TGTGCCAGCAGTTCGCCTCTAGCGGGAGGGCAAGAGACCCAGTACTTC. This translates into CASSSPLAGGQETQYF.